The sequence of this T cell receptor (beta chain) was determined in a study of T cells expressing NK-cell markers. For the study at large: Obtained from sorted CD3+CD56+NKG2C+, CD3+CD56+NKG2C- and CD3+CD56-NKG2C+ T cells were the TCR beta repertoires.

Beta-chain TCR cDNA was generated via 5'RACE template switching with UMIs. From the 5' RACE reads, TCRdb lists one entry per CDR3 protein and no DNA. The table lists about 140,000 distinct CDR3 sequences. In regard to this clonotype: Its specificity is not known.

There are 15 residues in the CDR3. In germline, CDR1 is DFQATT, CDR2 SNEGSKA (reference sequence). Study observations and caveats: The CD3+CD56-NKG2C+ fraction of a few donors was likewise dominated by these clonotypes.

This sequence originates from a man younger than 35 in good health. V is TRBV20-1 and J is TRBJ2-1; TCRdb gives TRBD1 as the D gene, but with no DNA this cannot be confirmed. Source material: blood T cells: a sorted CD56 or NKG2C T cell subset, CD4+ or CD8+ T cells, or bulk PBMC T cells (not recorded which). CDR3 protein: CSALGTGESYNEQFF.